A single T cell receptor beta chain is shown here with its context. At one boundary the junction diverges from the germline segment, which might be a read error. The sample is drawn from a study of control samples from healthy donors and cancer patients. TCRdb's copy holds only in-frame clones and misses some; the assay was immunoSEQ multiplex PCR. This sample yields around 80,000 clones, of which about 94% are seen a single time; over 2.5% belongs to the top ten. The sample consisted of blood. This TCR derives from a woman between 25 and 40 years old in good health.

CDR3: CASSLVGVGGNSPLHF. CDR3 nucleotides: TGCGCCAGCAGTTTGGTAGGGGTAGGGGGCAATTCACCCCTCCACTTT. This sequence joins TRBV5-1 and TRBJ1-6; TRBD1 matches 7 bases. The CDR3 runs to 16 residues. Per germline, CDR1 SGHRS and CDR2 YFSETQ.